This passage covers 8 T cell receptor beta chains from one sample sequenced in a study of graft-versus-host responses after intestinal transplantation. Libraries were prepared by immunoSEQ multiplex PCR; TCRdb keeps only in-frame clonotypes and omits some of them. The sample includes around 97,000 clones, roughly 93% of them seen just once. Their antigens remain unidentified. The sequenced sample was unstimulated CD8+ T cells sorted from spleen or lymph node cells, obtained before intestinal transplant. These receptors all come from a human donor who received an intestinal transplant.

Points on this clone: The same CDR3 can be traced to other DNA sequences in this sample. This chain connects TRBV9 to TRBJ1-3; a weak D match, TRBD1 (5 bases). This CDR3 contains 15 residues. V lost 0 bases to trimming and J lost 0 bases, with 7 bases between them. Germline CDR1 SGDLS, CDR2 YYNGEE. The DNA of the CDR3 is TGTGCCAGCAGCGTAGTGGGGGGCTCTGGAAACACCATATATTTT. Its protein product is CASSVVGGSGNTIYF.

In this sample, this clone turned up once. Other DNA sequences within the sample encode an identical CDR3. CDR3 protein: CASSLASGGDNEQFF. CDR3 nucleotides: TGCGCCAGCAGCTTGGCTAGCGGGGGCGACAATGAGCAGTTCTTC. The rearrangement uses TRBV5-1 and TRBJ2-1; 10 bases fit TRBD2. In germline, CDR1 is SGHRS, CDR2 YFSETQ. With V trimmed by 0 bases and J by 5 bases, 2 bases remained unmatched. CDR3 length: 15 residues.

V and J are TRBV11-3 and TRBJ1-2; D ambiguous. The germline V gene has CDR1 SGHNT and CDR2 YENEEA. This CDR3 contains 14 residues. V was cut by 5 bases and J by 9 bases, with 19 bases left in between. CDR3 amino acids: CASSKRGGPPSYTF. The DNA for the CDR3 is TGTGCCAGCAGCAAACGAGGCGGACCCCCTAGCTACACCTTC.

This sequence joins TRBV7-9 and TRBJ1-1, with 7 positions matching TRBD1. Germline values: CDR1 SEHNR, CDR2 FQNEAQ (reference sequence). V dropped 1 base and J dropped 6; count of bases not matched to a gene: 5. This CDR3 comprises 14 residues. This CDR3 reads CASSLVTGHAEAFF. CDR3 in DNA: TGTGCCAGCAGCTTAGTGACAGGGCATGCTGAAGCTTTCTTT.

This clone was detected only once. The chain uses TRBV4-1 and TRBJ1-5; a possible D gene is TRBD1 (5 bases). Trimming stripped 3 bases from V and 1 base from J, with 13 bases between. This CDR3 has 16 residues. Germline V gene lookup returns CDR1 MGHRA and CDR2 YSYEKL. The CDR3 protein is CASSQGGPGSNQPQHF. CDR3 coding DNA: TGCGCCAGCAGCCAGGGGGGACCCGGGAGCAATCAGCCCCAGCATTTT.

This sequence joins TRBV2 and TRBJ1-2; D is perhaps TRBD1 (6 bases). Germline V gene lookup returns CDR1 SNHLY and CDR2 FYNNEI. V lost 4 bases to trimming and J lost 12 bases, with 27 bases between them. This CDR3 is built from 16 residues. The CDR3 protein is CASSAMIGGQGPGDTF. The CDR3 nucleotides are TGTGCCAGCAGTGCTATGATCGGGGGTCAGGGGCCAGGGGACACCTTC. Using reference TRBV2 and TRBJ1-2 for the parts outside the CDR3, the full variable domain is EPEVTQTPSHQVTQMGQEVILRCVPISNHLYFYWYRQILGQKVEFLVSFYNNEISEKSEIFDDQFSVERPDGSNFTLKIRSTKLEDSAMYFCASSAMIGGQGPGDTFGSGTRLTVV.

J is TRBJ1-1 and V is TRBV7-9; D not resolved. Germline V gene data show CDR1 as SEHNR and CDR2 as FQNEAQ (reference sequence). With 5 bases removed from V and 10 bases from J, the gap between germline ends came to 26 bases. The CDR3 sequence is 16 residues long. This CDR3 reads CASSPSPGQFPFGAFF. The CDR3 DNA reads as TGTGCCAGCAGCCCCTCTCCCGGGCAATTCCCCTTCGGAGCTTTCTTT.

The chain links TRBV13 to TRBJ2-1, with a weak D call TRBD1 (6 bases). This CDR3 contains 16 residues. CDR1 is PRHDT and CDR2 is FYEKMQ in the germline V gene (reference sequence). Trimming pared 7 bases from V and 2 bases from J, leaving 18 bases between. Here the CDR3 reads CASTKLQGVAYNEQFF. The DNA for the CDR3 is TGTGCCAGCACAAAATTACAGGGAGTCGCCTACAATGAGCAGTTCTTC.